This TCR beta chain originates from a study of immune characterization of retroperitoneal liposarcoma. Using its own MiXCR run on the PCR reads, TCRdb lists one record per CDR3 protein. The sample lists around 3,000 distinct CDR3 sequences; roughly 29% were seen once. V was pared by 4 bases and J by 10 bases, with 23 bases between. The CDR3 is 16 amino acids. CDR1 is MNHNY and CDR2 is SVGAGI in the germline V gene (reference sequence). This sequence was found in a female donor with retroperitoneal liposarcoma. Sequencing was carried out using tumor tissue. This sequence joins TRBV6-6 and TRBJ2-1; D is perhaps TRBD1 (6 bases). The CDR3 bases are TGTGCCAGCAGTTCTTCTGGACAGACTGGCTCCTACGAGCAGTTCTTC. It yields the protein CASSSSGQTGSYEQFF.